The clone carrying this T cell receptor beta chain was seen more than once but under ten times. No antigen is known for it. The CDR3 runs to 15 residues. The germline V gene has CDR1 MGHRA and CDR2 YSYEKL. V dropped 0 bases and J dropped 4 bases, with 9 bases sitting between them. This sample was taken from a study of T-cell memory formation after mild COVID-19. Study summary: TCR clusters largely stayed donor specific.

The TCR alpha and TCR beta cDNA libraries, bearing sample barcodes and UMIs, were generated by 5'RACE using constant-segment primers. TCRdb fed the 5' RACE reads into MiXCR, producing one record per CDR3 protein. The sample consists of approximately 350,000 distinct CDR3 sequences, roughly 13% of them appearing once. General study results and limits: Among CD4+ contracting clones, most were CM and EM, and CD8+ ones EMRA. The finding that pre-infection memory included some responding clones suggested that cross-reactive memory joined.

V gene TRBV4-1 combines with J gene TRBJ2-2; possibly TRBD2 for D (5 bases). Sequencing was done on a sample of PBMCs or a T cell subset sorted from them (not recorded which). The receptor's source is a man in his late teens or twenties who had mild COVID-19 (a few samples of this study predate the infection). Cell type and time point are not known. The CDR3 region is CASSQDAGPTGELFF. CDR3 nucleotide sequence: TGCGCCAGCAGCCAAGATGCGGGTCCCACCGGGGAGCTGTTTTTT.